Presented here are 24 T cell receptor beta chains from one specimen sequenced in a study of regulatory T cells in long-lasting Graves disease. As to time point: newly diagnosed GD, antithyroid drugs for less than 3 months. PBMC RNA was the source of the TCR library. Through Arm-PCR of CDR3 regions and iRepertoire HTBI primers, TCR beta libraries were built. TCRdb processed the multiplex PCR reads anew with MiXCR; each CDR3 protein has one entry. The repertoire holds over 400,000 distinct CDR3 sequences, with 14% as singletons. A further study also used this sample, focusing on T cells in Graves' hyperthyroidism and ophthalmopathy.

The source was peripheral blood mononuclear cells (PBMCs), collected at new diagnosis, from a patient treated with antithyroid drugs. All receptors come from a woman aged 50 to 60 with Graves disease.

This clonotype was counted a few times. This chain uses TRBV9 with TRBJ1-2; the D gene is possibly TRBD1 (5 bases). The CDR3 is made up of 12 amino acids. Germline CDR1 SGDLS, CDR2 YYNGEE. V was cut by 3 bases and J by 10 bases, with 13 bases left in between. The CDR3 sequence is CASSAEGRSYTF. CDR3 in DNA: TGTGCCAGCAGCGCCGAGGGGAGGTCCTACACCTTC.

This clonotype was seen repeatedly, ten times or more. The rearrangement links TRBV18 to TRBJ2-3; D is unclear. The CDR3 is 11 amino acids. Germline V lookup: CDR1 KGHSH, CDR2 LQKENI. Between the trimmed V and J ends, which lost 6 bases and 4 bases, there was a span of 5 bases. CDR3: CASSSPDTQYF. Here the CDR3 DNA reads TGTGCCAGCTCCAGTCCAGATACGCAGTATTTT.

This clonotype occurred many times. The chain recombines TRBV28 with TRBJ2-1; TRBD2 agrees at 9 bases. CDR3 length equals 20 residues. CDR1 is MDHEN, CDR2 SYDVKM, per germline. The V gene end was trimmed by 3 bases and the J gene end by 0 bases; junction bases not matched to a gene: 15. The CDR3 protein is CASSFWTSARLQSSYNEQFF. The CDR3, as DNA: TGTGCCAGCAGTTTTTGGACTAGCGCCAGACTTCAGAGCTCCTACAATGAGCAGTTCTTC.

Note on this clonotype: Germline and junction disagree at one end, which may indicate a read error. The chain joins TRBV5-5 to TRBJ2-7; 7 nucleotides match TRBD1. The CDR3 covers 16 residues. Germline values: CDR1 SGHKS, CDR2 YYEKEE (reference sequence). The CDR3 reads CASSPLTGTEHYEQYF. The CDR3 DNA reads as TGCGCCAGCAGCCCGTTAACCGGGACAGAACACTACGAGCAGTACTTC.

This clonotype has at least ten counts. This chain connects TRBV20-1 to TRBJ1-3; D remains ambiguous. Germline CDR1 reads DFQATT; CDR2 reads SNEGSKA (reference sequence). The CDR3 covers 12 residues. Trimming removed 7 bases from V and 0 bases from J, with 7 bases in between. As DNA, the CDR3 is TGCAGTGTCCTTGCCTCTGGAAACACCATATATTTT. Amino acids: CSVLASGNTIYF.

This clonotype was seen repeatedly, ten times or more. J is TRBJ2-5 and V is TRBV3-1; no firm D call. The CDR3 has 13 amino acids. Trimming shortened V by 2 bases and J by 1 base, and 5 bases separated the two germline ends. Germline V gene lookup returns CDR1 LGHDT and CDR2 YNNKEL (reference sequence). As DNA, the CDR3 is TGTGCCAGCAGCCAACACAGCCAAGAGACCCAGTACTTC. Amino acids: CASSQHSQETQYF.

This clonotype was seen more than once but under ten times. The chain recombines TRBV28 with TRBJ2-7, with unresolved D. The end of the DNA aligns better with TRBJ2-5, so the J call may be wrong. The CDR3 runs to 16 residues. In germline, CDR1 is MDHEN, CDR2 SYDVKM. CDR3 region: CASSGPLYTMEETQYF. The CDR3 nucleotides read TGTGCCAGCAGTGGGCCCCTTTACACAATGGAAGAGACCCAGTACTTC.

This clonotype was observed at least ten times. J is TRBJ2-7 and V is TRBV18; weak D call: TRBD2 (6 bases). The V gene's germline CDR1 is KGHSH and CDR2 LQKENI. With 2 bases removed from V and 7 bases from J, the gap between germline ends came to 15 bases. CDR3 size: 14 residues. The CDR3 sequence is CASSPAGHDGEQYF. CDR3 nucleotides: TGTGCCAGCTCACCAGCGGGGCACGATGGGGAGCAGTACTTC.

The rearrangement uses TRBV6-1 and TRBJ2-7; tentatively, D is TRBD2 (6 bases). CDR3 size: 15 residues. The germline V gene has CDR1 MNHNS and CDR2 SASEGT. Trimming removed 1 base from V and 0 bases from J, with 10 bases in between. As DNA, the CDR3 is TGTGCCAGCAGTGAAGGGCTAGCGACCTCCTACGAGCAGTACTTC. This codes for CASSEGLATSYEQYF.

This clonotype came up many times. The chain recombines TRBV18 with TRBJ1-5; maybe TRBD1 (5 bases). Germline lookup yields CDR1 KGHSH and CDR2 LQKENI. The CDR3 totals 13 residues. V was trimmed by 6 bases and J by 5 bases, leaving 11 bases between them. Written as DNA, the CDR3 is TGTGCCAGCTCCTGGGAAGGGGATCAGCCCCAGCATTTT. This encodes CASSWEGDQPQHF.

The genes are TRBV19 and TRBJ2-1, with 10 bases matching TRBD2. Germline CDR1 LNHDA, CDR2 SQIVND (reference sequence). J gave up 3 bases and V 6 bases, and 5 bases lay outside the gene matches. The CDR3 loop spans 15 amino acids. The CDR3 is CASSLTSGYYNEQFF. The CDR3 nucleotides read TGTGCCAGTAGCTTGACTAGCGGGTACTACAATGAGCAGTTCTTC.

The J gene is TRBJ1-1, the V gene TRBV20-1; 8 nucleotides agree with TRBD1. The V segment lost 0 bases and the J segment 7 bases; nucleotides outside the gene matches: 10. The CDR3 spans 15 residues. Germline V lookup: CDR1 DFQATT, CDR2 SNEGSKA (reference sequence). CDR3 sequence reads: CSARDPSTGAGEAFF. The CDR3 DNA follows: TGCAGTGCTAGAGATCCCTCGACAGGGGCGGGTGAAGCTTTCTTT.

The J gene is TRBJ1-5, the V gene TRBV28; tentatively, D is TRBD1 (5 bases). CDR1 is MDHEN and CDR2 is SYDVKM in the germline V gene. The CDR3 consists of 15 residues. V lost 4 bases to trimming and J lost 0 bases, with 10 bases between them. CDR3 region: CASSWTSYSNQPQHF. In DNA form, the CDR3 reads TGTGCCAGCAGTTGGACATCTTATAGCAATCAGCCCCAGCATTTT.

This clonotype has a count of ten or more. The CDR3 is CASSSAPTGHLKIMNTEAFF. CDR3 in DNA: TGTGCCAGCAGTTCGGCGCCGACAGGCCACCTTAAAATAATGAACACTGAAGCTTTCTTT. The rearrangement uses TRBV6-5 and TRBJ1-1; D might be TRBD1 (6 bases). CDR3 length: 20 residues. The V gene's germline CDR1 is MNHEY and CDR2 SVGAGI. V lost 4 bases to trimming and J lost 0 bases, with 27 bases between them.

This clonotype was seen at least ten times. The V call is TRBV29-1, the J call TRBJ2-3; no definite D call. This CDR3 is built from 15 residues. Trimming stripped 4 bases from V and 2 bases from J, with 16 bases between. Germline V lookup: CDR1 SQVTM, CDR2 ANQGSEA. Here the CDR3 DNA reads TGCAGCGTTGGTTCAAGTTTTGGGGTCACAGATACGCAGTATTTT. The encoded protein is CSVGSSFGVTDTQYF.

The CDR3 DNA is TGCAGCGTTGAAGGGGGTCTCTTGGGGGAGCAGTTCTTC. Its translation: CSVEGGLLGEQFF. The V and J genes are TRBV29-1 and TRBJ2-1; D unresolved. Per germline, CDR1 SQVTM and CDR2 ANQGSEA. This CDR3 has 13 residues. Trimming cost V 1 base and J 10 bases, with 14 bases left between them.

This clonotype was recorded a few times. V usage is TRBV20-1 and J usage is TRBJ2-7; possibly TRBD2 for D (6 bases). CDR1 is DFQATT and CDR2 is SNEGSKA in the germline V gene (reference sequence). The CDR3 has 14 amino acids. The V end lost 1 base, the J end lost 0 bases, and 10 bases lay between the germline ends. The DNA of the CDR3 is TGCAGTGCTAGAGTCGGGGGTAGCTCCTACGAGCAGTACTTC. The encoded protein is CSARVGGSSYEQYF.

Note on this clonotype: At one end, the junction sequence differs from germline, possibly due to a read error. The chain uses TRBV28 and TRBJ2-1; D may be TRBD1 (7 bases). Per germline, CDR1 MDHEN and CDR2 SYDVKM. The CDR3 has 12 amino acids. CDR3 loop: CASSLGVRGEYF. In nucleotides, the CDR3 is TGTGCCAGCAGTTTGGGGGTCAGGGGGGAGTACTTC.

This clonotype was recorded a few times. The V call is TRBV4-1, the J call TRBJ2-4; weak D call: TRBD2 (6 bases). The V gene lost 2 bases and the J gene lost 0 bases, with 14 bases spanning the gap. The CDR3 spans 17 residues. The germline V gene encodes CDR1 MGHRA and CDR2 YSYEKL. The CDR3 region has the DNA TGCGCCAGCAGCCAACCGCTGGGGGACTTAGCCAAAAACATTCAGTACTTC. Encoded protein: CASSQPLGDLAKNIQYF.

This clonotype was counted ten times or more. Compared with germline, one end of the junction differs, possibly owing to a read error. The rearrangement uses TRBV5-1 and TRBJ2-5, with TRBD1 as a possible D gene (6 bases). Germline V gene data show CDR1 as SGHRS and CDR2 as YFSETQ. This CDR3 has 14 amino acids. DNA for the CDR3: TGTGCCAGCAGCTCAGGGGACCGCATGGAGACCCAGTACTTC. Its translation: CASSSGDRMETQYF.

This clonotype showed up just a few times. The CDR3 DNA follows: TGTGCTAGTGGTTTTTCAGGGAACTATGGCTACACCTTC. Its translation: CASGFSGNYGYTF. V usage is TRBV12-5 and J usage is TRBJ1-2; D is possibly TRBD1 (5 bases). V lost 3 bases and J lost 2, with 7 bases in between. Looked up from germline, CDR1 is LGHNT and CDR2 is FRNRAP. The CDR3 has 13 residues.

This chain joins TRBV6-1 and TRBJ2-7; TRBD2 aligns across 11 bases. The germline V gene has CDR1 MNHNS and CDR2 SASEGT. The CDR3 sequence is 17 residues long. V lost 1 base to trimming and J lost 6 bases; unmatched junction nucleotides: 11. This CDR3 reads CASSEDLSGLAGGEQYF. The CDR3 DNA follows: TGTGCCAGCAGTGAAGATCTAAGTGGGCTAGCGGGAGGCGAGCAGTACTTC.

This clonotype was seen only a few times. CDR3 in amino acids: CASSDQQGRNYGYTF. The CDR3 DNA reads as TGTGCCAGCAGCGATCAACAGGGACGCAACTATGGCTACACCTTC. The rearrangement joins TRBV11-2 to TRBJ1-2; possibly TRBD1 for D (6 bases). Trimming removed 5 bases from V and 2 bases from J, with 15 bases in between. Germline lookup yields CDR1 SGHAT and CDR2 FQNNGV. CDR3 length: 15 residues.

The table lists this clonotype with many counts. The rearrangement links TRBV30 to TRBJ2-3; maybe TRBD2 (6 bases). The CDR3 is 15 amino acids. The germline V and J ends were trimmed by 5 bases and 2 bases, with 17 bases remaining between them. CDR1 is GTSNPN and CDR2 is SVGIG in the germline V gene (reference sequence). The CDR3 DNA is TGTGCCTGGGGACGGGGGTGGGGGTTCACAGATACGCAGTATTTT. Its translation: CAWGRGWGFTDTQYF.